Listed here are 14 T cell receptor beta chains from one sample, sequenced in a study of hypomethylating agent response in myelodysplastic syndrome (dated by TCRdb to the early 2020s). Receptors were amplified or captured by the immunoSEQ multiplex PCR assay. What TCRdb holds here is the immuneACCESS table cut down to in-frame rearrangements. Part of the clones is not present; checked against another copy, under half of the missing clones reflect an unresolved V gene, and the others are unexplained. This sample is represented by approximately 9,300 clones; 75% to 85% of them were singletons. The ten biggest clones cover 4% of the sample. Material: bone marrow, obtained before or after starting hypomethylating agent treatment for myelodysplastic syndrome (not recorded which). The source is a human donor with myelodysplastic syndrome.

This chain links TRBV5-1 with TRBJ2-1; TRBD2 agrees at 15 bases. CDR1 is SGHRS, CDR2 YFSETQ, per germline. The length of the CDR3 is 15 residues. After removal of 4 bases from V and 6 bases from J, the junction contained 2 bases not matched to a gene. CDR3 region: CASSEGLAGGNEQFF. The CDR3 DNA follows: TGCGCCAGCAGCGAGGGACTAGCGGGGGGCAATGAGCAGTTCTTC.

The chain is built from TRBV18 and TRBJ1-6; D is perhaps TRBD1 (5 bases). This CDR3 has 15 residues. Per germline, CDR1 KGHSH and CDR2 LQKENI. The ends were cut back, 0 bases at V and 9 bases at J, with 12 bases in the middle. Here the CDR3 DNA reads TGTGCCAGCTCACCACCGGAGCTTAGGGGTTCACCCCTCCACTTT. Residues: CASSPPELRGSPLHF.

The V call is TRBV6-5, the J call TRBJ2-2, with a tentative D call TRBD1 (6 bases). The CDR3 totals 14 residues. Between the trimmed V and J ends, which lost 6 bases and 2 bases, there was a span of 10 bases. The germline V gene encodes CDR1 MNHEY and CDR2 SVGAGI. Here the CDR3 DNA reads TGTGCCAGCAGCCAGGGGCTCAACACCGGGGAGCTGTTTTTT. Translation: CASSQGLNTGELFF.

The chain joins TRBV5-6 to TRBJ2-1; possible D gene TRBD2, 7 bases. CDR3 length: 16 amino acids. Trimming cost V 1 base and J 4 bases, with 15 bases left between them. The germline CDR1 and CDR2 sequences are SGHDT and YYEEEE. CDR3 residues: CASSLKGRGAYNEQFF. As DNA, the CDR3 is TGTGCCAGCAGCTTGAAGGGCCGGGGGGCTTACAATGAGCAGTTCTTC.

V is TRBV7-3 and J is TRBJ2-2; D is ambiguous. In germline, CDR1 is SGHTA, CDR2 FQGTGA. CDR3 length: 14 amino acids. The V gene lost 2 bases and the J gene lost 1 base, with 5 bases spanning the gap. The CDR3 nucleotides read TGTGCCAGCAGCTTACTTCAGAACACCGGGGAGCTGTTTTTT. Its protein is CASSLLQNTGELFF.

This clone has more than one count but fewer than ten. The V and J genes are TRBV7-3 and TRBJ1-2; D is perhaps TRBD1 (6 bases). The CDR3 spans 15 residues. Trimming cost V 4 bases and J 8 bases, with 20 bases left between them. CDR1 is SGHTA, CDR2 FQGTGA, per germline. This CDR3 is CASSSNSGTGRGYTF. CDR3 DNA: TGTGCCAGCAGCTCTAACTCCGGCACAGGGAGAGGCTACACCTTC.

This chain joins TRBV7-8 and TRBJ2-7, with 7 bases that match TRBD2. CDR1 SGHVS and CDR2 FQNEAQ come from the germline V gene. After removal of 0 bases from V and 2 bases from J, the junction contained 4 bases not matched to a gene. The CDR3 has 15 residues. The CDR3 loop reads CASSLAGGGTYEQYF. The CDR3, as DNA: TGTGCCAGCAGCTTAGCGGGCGGGGGAACCTACGAGCAGTACTTC.

The chain joins TRBV10-2 to TRBJ2-1, with 7 bases lining up with TRBD2. V dropped 2 bases and J dropped 8; count of bases not matched to a gene: 6. CDR3 length: 14 residues. The germline gives CDR1 WSHSY, CDR2 SAAADI. The CDR3 sequence is CASSERREFDEQFF. The DNA of the CDR3 is TGCGCCAGCAGTGAGCGGCGGGAGTTCGATGAGCAGTTCTTC.

The V gene is TRBV7-9, the J gene TRBJ2-1, with 8 bases identical to TRBD2. Per the germline V gene, CDR1 is SEHNR and CDR2 is FQNEAQ (reference sequence). Trimming at V came to 8 bases and at J to 6 bases, leaving 15 bases not matched to a gene. The CDR3 contains 16 residues. CDR3: CASQVREGPNSNEQFF. As DNA, the CDR3 is TGTGCCAGCCAGGTCCGGGAGGGACCCAACTCCAATGAGCAGTTCTTC.

The chain combines TRBV19 with TRBJ1-4; D is perhaps TRBD1 (5 bases). This CDR3 region has 14 residues. From germline, CDR1 is LNHDA and CDR2 SQIVND (reference sequence). Trimming removed 8 bases at V and 4 bases at J, with 14 bases between. The CDR3 region has the DNA TGTGCCAGTCAGAGAAGCAGGGATAATGAAAAACTGTTTTTT. Its translation: CASQRSRDNEKLFF.

This sequence joins TRBV7-6 and TRBJ2-1, with 13 bases that match TRBD2. V was clipped by 4 bases and J by 5 bases; unmatched bases: 11. The CDR3 runs to 18 residues. The V gene's germline CDR1 is SGHVS and CDR2 FNYEAQ. In DNA form, the CDR3 reads TGTGCCAGCAGCTATTTCGGACTAGCGGGGGTCCGGAACAATGAGCAGTTCTTC. It specifies CASSYFGLAGVRNNEQFF.

This chain links TRBV19 with TRBJ1-4; D not resolved. Germline CDR1 LNHDA, CDR2 SQIVND (reference sequence). Trimming removed 9 bases at V and 2 bases at J, with 13 bases between. CDR3 length equals 14 residues. The DNA of the CDR3 is TGTGCCAGGACTCACCGGGAGACTAATGAAAAACTGTTTTTT. Translated, it gives CARTHRETNEKLFF.

The rearrangement uses TRBV25-1 and TRBJ1-2, with 10 bases fitting TRBD1. The CDR3 is 14 amino acids. J lost 8 bases, V lost 2 bases, and 5 bases had no gene match. From germline, CDR1 is MGHDK and CDR2 SYGVNS. The CDR3 sequence is CASSETGTGAGYTF. The DNA for the CDR3 is TGTGCCAGCAGTGAAACCGGGACAGGGGCCGGCTACACCTTC.

The CDR3 DNA is TGTGCCACCAGCTCCCATAGCGCCGGGGAGCTGTTTTTT. Its protein product is CATSSHSAGELFF. V and J are TRBV15 and TRBJ2-2; weak D call: TRBD2 (5 bases). V lost 5 bases and J 6 bases, leaving 10 bases between the germline ends. The germline V gene encodes CDR1 LNHNV and CDR2 YYDKDF (reference sequence). The CDR3 is made up of 13 amino acids.